This T cell receptor beta chain was sequenced in a study of control samples from healthy donors and cancer patients. Some clones are missing from TCRdb's copy, which holds only in-frame ones; the method was immunoSEQ multiplex PCR. The table has about 130,000 clones, 92% seen once. V lost 2 bases, J lost 5 bases, and 16 bases lay in between. Germline values: CDR1 LNHDA, CDR2 SQIVND (reference sequence). The CDR3 is 15 amino acids. Sequences were obtained from blood. V gene TRBV19 combines with J gene TRBJ2-7, with no clear D. The clonotype comes from a woman aged 45-65 years in good health. This chain's CDR3 is CASSINWGFKDEQYF. The CDR3, as DNA: TGTGCCAGTAGTATAAATTGGGGTTTTAAGGACGAGCAGTACTTC.